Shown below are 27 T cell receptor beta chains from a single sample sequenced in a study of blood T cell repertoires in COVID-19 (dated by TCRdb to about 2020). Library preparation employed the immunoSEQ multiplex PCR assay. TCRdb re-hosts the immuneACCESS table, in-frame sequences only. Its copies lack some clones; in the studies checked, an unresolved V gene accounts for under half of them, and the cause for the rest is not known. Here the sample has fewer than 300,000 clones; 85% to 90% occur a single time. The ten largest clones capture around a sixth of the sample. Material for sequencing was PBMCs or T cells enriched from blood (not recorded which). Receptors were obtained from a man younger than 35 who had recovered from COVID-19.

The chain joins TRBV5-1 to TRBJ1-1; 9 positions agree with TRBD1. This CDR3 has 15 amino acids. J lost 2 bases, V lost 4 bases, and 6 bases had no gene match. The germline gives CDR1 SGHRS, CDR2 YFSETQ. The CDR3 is CASSQTGGANTEAFF. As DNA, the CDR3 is TGCGCCAGCAGCCAAACAGGGGGCGCCAACACTGAAGCTTTCTTT.

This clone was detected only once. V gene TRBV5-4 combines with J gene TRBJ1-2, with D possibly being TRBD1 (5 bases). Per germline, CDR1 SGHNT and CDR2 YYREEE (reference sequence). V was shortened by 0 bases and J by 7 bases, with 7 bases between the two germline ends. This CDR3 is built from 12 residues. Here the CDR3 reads CASSLEGFGYTF. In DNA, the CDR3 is TGTGCCAGCAGCTTGGAGGGGTTTGGCTACACCTTC.

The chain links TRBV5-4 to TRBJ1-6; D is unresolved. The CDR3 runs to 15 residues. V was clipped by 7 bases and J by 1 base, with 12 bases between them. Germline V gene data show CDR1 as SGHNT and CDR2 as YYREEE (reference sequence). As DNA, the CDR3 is TGTGCCAGCTCGCCGGGGTCATCCTATAATTCACCCCTCCACTTT. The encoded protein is CASSPGSSYNSPLHF.

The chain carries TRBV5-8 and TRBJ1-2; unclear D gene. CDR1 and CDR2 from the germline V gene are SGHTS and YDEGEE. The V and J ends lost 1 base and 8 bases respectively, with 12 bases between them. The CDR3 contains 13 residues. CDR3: CASSLNPVLGYTF. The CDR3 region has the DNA TGTGCCAGCAGCTTGAATCCGGTTTTGGGCTACACCTTC.

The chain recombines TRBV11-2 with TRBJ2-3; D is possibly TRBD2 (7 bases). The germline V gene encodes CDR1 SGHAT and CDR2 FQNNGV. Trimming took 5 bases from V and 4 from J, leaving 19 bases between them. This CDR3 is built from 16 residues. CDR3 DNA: TGTGCCAGCAGCCAGGGGCTAGCGGCCCTTTCAGATACGCAGTATTTT. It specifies CASSQGLAALSDTQYF.

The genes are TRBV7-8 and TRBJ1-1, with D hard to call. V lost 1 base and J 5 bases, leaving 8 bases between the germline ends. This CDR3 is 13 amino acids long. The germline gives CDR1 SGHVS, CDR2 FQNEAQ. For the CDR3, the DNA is TGTGCCAGCAGCTTAGGGTGGGAGACTGAAGCTTTCTTT. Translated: CASSLGWETEAFF. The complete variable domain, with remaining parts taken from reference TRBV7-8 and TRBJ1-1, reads GAGVSQSPRYKVAKRGQDVALRCDPISGHVSLFWYQQALGQGPEFLTYFQNEAQLDKSGLPSDRFFAERPEGSVSTLKIQRTQQEDSAVYLCASSLGWETEAFFGQGTRLTVV.

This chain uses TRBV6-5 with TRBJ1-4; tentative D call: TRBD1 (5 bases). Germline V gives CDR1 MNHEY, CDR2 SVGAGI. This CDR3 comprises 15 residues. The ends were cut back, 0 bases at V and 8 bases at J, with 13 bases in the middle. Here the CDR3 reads CASSYSQGLGEKLFF. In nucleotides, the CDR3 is TGTGCCAGCAGTTACTCCCAGGGCCTGGGGGAAAAACTGTTTTTT.

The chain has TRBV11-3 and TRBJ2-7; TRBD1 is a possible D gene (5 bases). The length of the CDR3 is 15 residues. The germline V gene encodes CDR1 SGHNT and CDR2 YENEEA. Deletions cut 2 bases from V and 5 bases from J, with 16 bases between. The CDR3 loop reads CASSLRVQGFHEQYF. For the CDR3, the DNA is TGTGCCAGCAGCTTAAGGGTGCAGGGTTTCCACGAGCAGTACTTC.

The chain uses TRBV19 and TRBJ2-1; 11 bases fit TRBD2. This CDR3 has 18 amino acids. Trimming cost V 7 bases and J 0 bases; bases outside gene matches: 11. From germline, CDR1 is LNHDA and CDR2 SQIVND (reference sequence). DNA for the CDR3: TGTGCCAGTACCCCGGGACTAGCGGCCGAGGACTCCTACAATGAGCAGTTCTTC. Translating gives CASTPGLAAEDSYNEQFF.

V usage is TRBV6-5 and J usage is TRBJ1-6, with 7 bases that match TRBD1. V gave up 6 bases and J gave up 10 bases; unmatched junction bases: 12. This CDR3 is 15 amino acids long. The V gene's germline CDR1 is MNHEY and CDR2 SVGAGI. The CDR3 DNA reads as TGTGCCAGCAGCCTTACAGGGGCCCTAGGGTCACCCCTCCACTTT. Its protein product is CASSLTGALGSPLHF.

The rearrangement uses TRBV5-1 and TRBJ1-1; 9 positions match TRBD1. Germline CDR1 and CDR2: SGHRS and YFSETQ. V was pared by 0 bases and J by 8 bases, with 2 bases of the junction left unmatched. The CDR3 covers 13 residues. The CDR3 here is CASSLDRGPEAFF. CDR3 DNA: TGCGCCAGCAGCTTGGACAGGGGGCCCGAAGCTTTCTTT.

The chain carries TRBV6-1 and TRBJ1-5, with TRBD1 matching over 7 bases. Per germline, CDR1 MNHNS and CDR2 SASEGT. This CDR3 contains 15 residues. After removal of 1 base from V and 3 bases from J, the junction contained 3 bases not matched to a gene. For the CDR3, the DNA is TGTGCCAGCAGTGAAGGGGACAGAGTCAATCAGCCCCAGCATTTT. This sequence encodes CASSEGDRVNQPQHF.

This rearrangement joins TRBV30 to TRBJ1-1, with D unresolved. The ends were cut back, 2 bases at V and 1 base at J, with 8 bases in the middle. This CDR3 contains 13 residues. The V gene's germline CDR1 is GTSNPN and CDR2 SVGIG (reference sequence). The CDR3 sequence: CAWSFGPNTEAFF. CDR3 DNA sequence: TGTGCCTGGAGTTTTGGGCCGAACACTGAAGCTTTCTTT.

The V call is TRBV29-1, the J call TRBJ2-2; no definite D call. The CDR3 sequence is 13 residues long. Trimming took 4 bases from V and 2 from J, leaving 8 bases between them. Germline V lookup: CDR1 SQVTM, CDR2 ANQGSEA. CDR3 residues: CSVAETNTGELFF. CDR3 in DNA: TGCAGCGTTGCGGAGACCAACACCGGGGAGCTGTTTTTT.

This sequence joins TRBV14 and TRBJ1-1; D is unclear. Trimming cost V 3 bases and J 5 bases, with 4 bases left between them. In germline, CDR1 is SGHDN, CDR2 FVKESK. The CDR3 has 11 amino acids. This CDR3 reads CASSQTTEAFF. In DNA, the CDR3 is TGTGCCAGCAGCCAGACAACTGAAGCTTTCTTT. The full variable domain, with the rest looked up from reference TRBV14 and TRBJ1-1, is EAGVTQFPSHSVIEKGQTVTLRCDPISGHDNLYWYRRVMGKEIKFLLHFVKESKQDESGMPNNRFLAERTGGTYSTLKVQPAELEDSGVYFCASSQTTEAFFGQGTRLTVV.

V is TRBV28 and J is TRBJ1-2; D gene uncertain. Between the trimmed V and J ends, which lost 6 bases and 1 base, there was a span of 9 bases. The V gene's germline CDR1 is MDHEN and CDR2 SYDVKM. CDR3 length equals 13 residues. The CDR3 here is CASRPPVNYGYTF. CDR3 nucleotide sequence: TGTGCCAGCAGGCCGCCAGTTAACTATGGCTACACCTTC.

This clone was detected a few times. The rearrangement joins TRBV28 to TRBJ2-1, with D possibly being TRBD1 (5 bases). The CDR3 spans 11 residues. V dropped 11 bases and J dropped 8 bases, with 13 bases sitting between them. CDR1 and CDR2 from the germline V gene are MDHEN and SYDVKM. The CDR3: CACTRAYEQFF. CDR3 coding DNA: TGTGCCTGCACCAGGGCTTATGAGCAGTTCTTC.

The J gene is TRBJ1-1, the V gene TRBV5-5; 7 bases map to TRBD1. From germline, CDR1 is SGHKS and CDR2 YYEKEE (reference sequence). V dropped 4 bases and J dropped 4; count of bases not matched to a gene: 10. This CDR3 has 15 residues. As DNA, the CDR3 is TGTGCCAGCAGCCCTAAACAGGGGAGGCTCACTGAAGCTTTCTTT. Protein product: CASSPKQGRLTEAFF.

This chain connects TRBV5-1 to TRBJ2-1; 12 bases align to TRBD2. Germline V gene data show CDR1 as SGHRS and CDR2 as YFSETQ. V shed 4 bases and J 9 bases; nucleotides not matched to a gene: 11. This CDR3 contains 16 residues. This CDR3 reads CASSSGSSGGAFEQFF. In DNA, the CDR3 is TGCGCCAGCAGCAGTGGATCTAGCGGGGGGGCATTTGAGCAGTTCTTC. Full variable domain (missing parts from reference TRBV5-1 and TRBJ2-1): KAGVTQTPRYLIKTRGQQVTLSCSPISGHRSVSWYQQTPGQGLQFLFEYFSETQRNKGNFPGRFSGRQFSNSRSEMNVSTLELGDSALYLCASSSGSSGGAFEQFFGPGTRLTVL.

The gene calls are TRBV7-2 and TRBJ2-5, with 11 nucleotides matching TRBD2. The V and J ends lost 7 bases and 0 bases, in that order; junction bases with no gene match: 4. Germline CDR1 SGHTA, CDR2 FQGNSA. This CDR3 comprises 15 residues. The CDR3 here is CASIRLAGNQETQYF. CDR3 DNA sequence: TGTGCCAGCATCAGACTAGCGGGGAACCAAGAGACCCAGTACTTC. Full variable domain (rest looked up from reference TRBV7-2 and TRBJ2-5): GAGVSQSPSNKVTEKGKDVELRCDPISGHTALYWYRQSLGQGLEFLIYFQGNSAPDKSGLPSDRFSAERTGGSVSTLTIQRTQQEDSAVYLCASIRLAGNQETQYFGPGTRLLVL.

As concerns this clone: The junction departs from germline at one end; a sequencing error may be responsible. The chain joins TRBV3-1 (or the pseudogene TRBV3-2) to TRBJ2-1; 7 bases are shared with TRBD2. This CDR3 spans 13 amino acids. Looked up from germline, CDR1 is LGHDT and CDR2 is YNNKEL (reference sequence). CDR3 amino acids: CASSQDLIAGVIF. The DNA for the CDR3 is TGTGCCAGCAGCCAAGATCTTATTGCGGGGGTGATCTTC.

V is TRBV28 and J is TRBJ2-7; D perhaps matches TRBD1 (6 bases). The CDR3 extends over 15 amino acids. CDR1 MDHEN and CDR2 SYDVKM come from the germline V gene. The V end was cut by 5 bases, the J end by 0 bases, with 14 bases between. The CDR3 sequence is CASSPRQVVSYEQYF. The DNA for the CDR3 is TGTGCCAGCAGTCCAAGACAGGTCGTCTCCTACGAGCAGTACTTC.

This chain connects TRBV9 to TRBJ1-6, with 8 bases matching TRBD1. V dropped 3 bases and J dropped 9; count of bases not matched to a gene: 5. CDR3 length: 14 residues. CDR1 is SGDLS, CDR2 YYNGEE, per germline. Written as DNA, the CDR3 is TGTGCCAGCAGCGAAGGACAGGGAATTTCACCCCTCCACTTT. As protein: CASSEGQGISPLHF.

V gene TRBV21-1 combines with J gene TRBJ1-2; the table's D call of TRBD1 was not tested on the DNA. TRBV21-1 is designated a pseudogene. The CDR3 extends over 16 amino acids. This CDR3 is CASSNVGRRGFYGYTF. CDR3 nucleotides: TGTGCCAGCAGCAATGTTGGGAGAAGGGGGTTTTATGGCTACACCTTC.

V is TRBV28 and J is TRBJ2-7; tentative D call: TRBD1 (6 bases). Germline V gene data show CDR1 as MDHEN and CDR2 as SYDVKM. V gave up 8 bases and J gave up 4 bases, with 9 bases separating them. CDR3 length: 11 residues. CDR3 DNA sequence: TGTGCCAGCGAACAGGGATACGAGCAGTACTTC. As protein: CASEQGYEQYF.

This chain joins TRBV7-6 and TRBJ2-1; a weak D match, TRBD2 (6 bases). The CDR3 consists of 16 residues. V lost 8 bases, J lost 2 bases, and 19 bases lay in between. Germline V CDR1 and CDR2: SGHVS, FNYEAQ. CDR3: CASGGAGRIPYNEQFF. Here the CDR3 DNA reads TGTGCCAGCGGCGGGGCGGGCCGGATCCCCTACAATGAGCAGTTCTTC.

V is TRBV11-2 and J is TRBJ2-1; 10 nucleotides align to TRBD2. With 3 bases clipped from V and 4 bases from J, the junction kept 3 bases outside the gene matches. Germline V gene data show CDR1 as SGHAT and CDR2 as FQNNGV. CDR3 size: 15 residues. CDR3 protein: CASSFGLAAYNEQFF. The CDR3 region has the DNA TGTGCCAGCAGCTTCGGACTAGCGGCGTACAATGAGCAGTTCTTC.